This is a list of T cell receptor beta chains from one sample in a study of blood T cells in healthy people across ages. TCRdb reprocessed the 5' RACE reads with MiXCR, giving one entry per CDR3 protein. The profile shows roughly 1,100,000 distinct CDR3 sequences, almost 25% of them singletons. A further study also used this sample, focusing on T cells of mothers and their children.

Sequenced: blood. These TCRs come from a girl aged 2 to 9 in good health. CDR3s include the opening cysteine and the closing phenylalanine or tryptophan. The order of the fields is V gene, clone size, CDR3 protein. Expanded clones are given a class, and other clones once, few, many or no size at all.

V gene: TRBV4-2; clone size: few; CDR3 protein: CASSQVLTGAYNEQFF
V gene: TRBV13; clone size: few; CDR3 protein: CASSFWQEQETQYF
V gene: TRBV12-3/TRBV12-4; clone size: -; CDR3 protein: CASLFAGVGEQFF
V gene: TRBV7-2; clone size: few; CDR3 protein: CASSLATKGVPSYEQYF
V gene: TRBV12-3/TRBV12-4; clone size: few; CDR3 protein: CASNERGGVTEAFF
V gene: TRBV20-1; clone size: few; CDR3 protein: CSARDPLAGAYEQYF
V gene: TRBV4-3; clone size: -; CDR3 protein: CASSQDTEQGAFGELFF
V gene: TRBV9; clone size: -; CDR3 protein: CASSPTSQKETQYF
V gene: TRBV6-1; clone size: -; CDR3 protein: CASRPGGFQPRHF
V gene: TRBV7-9; clone size: many; CDR3 protein: CASSPRDYGYTF
V gene: TRBV28; clone size: few; CDR3 protein: CASSWTFSRESETQYF
V gene: TRBV12-3/TRBV12-4; clone size: -; CDR3 protein: CASAPGLAKNIQYF
V gene: TRBV11-1; clone size: few; CDR3 protein: CASSRITSGGGETQYF
V gene: TRBV6-2/TRBV6-3; clone size: -; CDR3 protein: CASSYSKMGAGETRYF
V gene: TRBV5-1; clone size: few; CDR3 protein: CASSSGLAGIAYNEQFF
V gene: TRBV6-5; clone size: -; CDR3 protein: CASSYGQGVDIQYF
V gene: TRBV27; clone size: -; CDR3 protein: CATSEGWRDEQFF
V gene: TRBV16; clone size: -; CDR3 protein: CASSRQISTDTQYF